This T cell receptor beta chain was documented in a study of blood T cell repertoires in COVID-19. Study details: PBMCs, B-cell-depleted T cells, or T cells provided the cDNA or gDNA that made up the material.

Trimming removed 3 bases from V and 5 bases from J, with 11 bases in between. The CDR3 has 15 amino acids. Germline CDR1 and CDR2: SNHLY and FYNNEI. Some clones are missing from TCRdb's copy, which holds only in-frame ones; the method was immunoSEQ multiplex PCR. The table has some 270,000 clones, approximately 85% seen once. V is TRBV2 and J is TRBJ1-6; D not certain. Sequenced input: peripheral blood. The TCR sequence derives from a woman in her seventies with acute or convalescent COVID-19. The DNA for the CDR3 is TGTGCCAGCAGTGAGCGGGGTTGGGATAATTCACCCCTCCACTTT. This translates into CASSERGWDNSPLHF.